These 32 T cell receptor beta chains were sequenced from one sample in a study of radiotherapy plus CTLA-4 blockade in lung cancer. Assay: immunoSEQ multiplex PCR; the TCRdb copy retains only in-frame clones and omits some. The sample carries roughly 69,000 clones, about 72% recorded once. The material was peripheral blood, obtained from a patient treated with radiotherapy plus ipilimumab. These TCRs come from a human donor with non-small cell lung cancer whose response to radiotherapy plus ipilimumab could not be evaluated. Some clones in this sample may be carry-over from other donors' samples.

The gene calls are TRBV2 and TRBJ1-3, with TRBD1 matching over 7 bases. Trimming took 4 bases from V and 0 from J; bases not matched to a gene: 6. Germline V gives CDR1 SNHLY, CDR2 FYNNEI. This CDR3 has 16 amino acids. Written as DNA, the CDR3 is TGTGCCAGCAGTGCGACCAGGGGGGACTCTGGAAACACCATATATTTT. Translating gives CASSATRGDSGNTIYF.

This chain connects TRBV18 to TRBJ1-1; unclear D gene. This CDR3 has 18 residues. V dropped 3 bases and J dropped 0 bases, with 20 bases sitting between them. Germline loops: CDR1 KGHSH, CDR2 LQKENI. The CDR3 protein is CASSPVSLARVMNTEAFF. The CDR3 nucleotides read TGTGCCAGCTCACCTGTGAGTCTAGCGAGAGTAATGAACACTGAAGCTTTCTTT.

The gene calls are TRBV5-4 and TRBJ2-3; 11 nucleotides agree with TRBD2. Germline V gene lookup returns CDR1 SGHNT and CDR2 YYREEE (reference sequence). The CDR3 sequence is 17 residues long. Trimming removed 4 bases from V and 7 bases from J; junction bases left unmatched: 14. The CDR3 protein is CASSPGGDLAGGYTQYF. CDR3 DNA sequence: TGTGCCAGCAGCCCTGGGGGTGATCTAGCGGGGGGTTATACGCAGTATTTT.

This clone has only one observation. This sequence joins TRBV4-1 and TRBJ2-5; a weak D match, TRBD1 (7 bases). The germline gives CDR1 MGHRA, CDR2 YSYEKL. Between the trimmed V and J ends, which lost 1 base and 4 bases, there was a span of 13 bases. CDR3 length: 15 residues. CDR3 in DNA: TGCGCCAGCAGCCAAGGACAGGGAGGAGGAGAGACCCAGTACTTC. Translation: CASSQGQGGGETQYF.

This chain connects TRBV4-2 to TRBJ2-2, with 16 bases identical to TRBD2. The junction had 14 bases not matched to a gene; V was cut back by 4 bases and J by 6 bases. Germline V CDR1 and CDR2: LGHNA, YNFKEQ. This CDR3 has 20 amino acids. CDR3 sequence reads: CASSLLPSIGTSGGAGELFF. The CDR3, as DNA: TGTGCCAGCAGCCTTCTACCCTCAATAGGGACTAGCGGGGGGGCCGGGGAGCTGTTTTTT.

This chain uses TRBV11-2 with TRBJ2-3; D might be TRBD2 (6 bases). CDR1 is SGHAT, CDR2 FQNNGV, per germline. There are 15 residues in the CDR3. The germline V and J ends were trimmed by 5 bases and 0 bases, with 12 bases remaining between them. CDR3 loop: CASSAGLRSTDTQYF. The CDR3 DNA reads TGTGCCAGCAGCGCGGGACTTCGTAGCACAGATACGCAGTATTTT.

The table lists this clone with a count of one. This chain connects TRBV5-4 to TRBJ1-5; D is undetermined. The V and J ends lost 3 bases and 6 bases respectively, with 10 bases between them. The CDR3 extends over 13 amino acids. Looked up from germline, CDR1 is SGHNT and CDR2 is YYREEE (reference sequence). As DNA, the CDR3 is TGTGCCAGCAGCTCAGACATCCTTCAGCCCCAGCATTTT. Its translation: CASSSDILQPQHF.

This clone has just one count. The chain employs TRBV6-5 and TRBJ1-6; 8 bases map to TRBD1. V lost 2 bases, J lost 6 bases, and 6 bases stayed unmatched. The CDR3 has 16 residues. Germline assignment: CDR1 MNHEY and CDR2 SVGAGI. CDR3 sequence: CASSYAWTGSNSPLHF. The CDR3 bases are TGTGCCAGCAGTTACGCTTGGACAGGGAGTAATTCACCCCTCCACTTT.

The rearrangement joins TRBV19 to TRBJ2-6; D is ambiguous. Trimming stripped 3 bases from V and 0 bases from J, with 6 bases between. CDR1 is LNHDA and CDR2 is SQIVND in the germline V gene (reference sequence). The CDR3 covers 15 residues. As DNA, the CDR3 is TGTGCCAGTAGTATTGGGCCCTCTGGGGCCAACGTCCTGACTTTC. It codes for CASSIGPSGANVLTF.

This clone was observed once. The chain is built from TRBV5-1 and TRBJ1-6; D perhaps matches TRBD1 (5 bases). V lost 4 bases and J 6 bases, leaving 14 bases between the germline ends. The V gene's germline CDR1 is SGHRS and CDR2 YFSETQ. The CDR3 totals 15 residues. For the CDR3, the DNA is TGCGCCAGCAGCGACTTAGGAAGGGGTAATTCACCCCTCCACTTT. It codes for CASSDLGRGNSPLHF.

This chain joins TRBV18 and TRBJ2-5; D gene ambiguous. CDR1 is KGHSH, CDR2 LQKENI, per germline. This CDR3 contains 12 residues. Deletions cut 6 bases from V and 0 bases from J, with 5 bases between. CDR3 bases: TGTGCCAGCTCCCGGGACCAAGAGACCCAGTACTTC. This sequence encodes CASSRDQETQYF. Full variable domain (rest looked up from reference TRBV18 and TRBJ2-5): NAGVMQNPRHLVRRRGQEARLRCSPMKGHSHVYWYRQLPEEGLKFMVYLQKENIIDESGMPKERFSAEFPKEGPSILRIQQVVRGDSAAYFCASSRDQETQYFGPGTRLLVL.

This clone came up once. V is TRBV29-1 and J is TRBJ2-4, with D perhaps TRBD1 (5 bases). Trimming removed 5 bases at V and 4 bases at J, with 12 bases between. Per the germline V gene, CDR1 is SQVTM and CDR2 is ANQGSEA. This CDR3 has 13 amino acids. The CDR3 loop reads CSVKSHRKNIQYF. The CDR3 DNA reads TGCAGCGTTAAGTCCCACAGGAAAAACATTCAGTACTTC.

This clone was detected a few times. The V call is TRBV6-6, the J call TRBJ1-4; 7 bases agree with TRBD1. The CDR3 is made up of 15 amino acids. Germline V gives CDR1 MNHNY, CDR2 SVGAGI (reference sequence). CDR3 loop: CATEGKGGAHEKLFF. Here the CDR3 DNA reads TGTGCTACCGAAGGAAAAGGGGGCGCCCATGAAAAACTGTTTTTT.

The chain recombines TRBV5-1 with TRBJ1-1, with 7 bases matching TRBD1. The CDR3 consists of 14 residues. CDR1 and CDR2 from the germline V gene are SGHRS and YFSETQ. V shed 3 bases, J shed 4 bases, and the junction held 6 bases outside the gene matches. This CDR3 reads CASSSGQLGTEAFF. The CDR3 DNA reads TGCGCCAGCAGCTCGGGACAGTTGGGCACTGAAGCTTTCTTT.

The genes are TRBV11-2 and TRBJ2-3; 7 positions match TRBD2. Germline-derived CDR1 and CDR2 are SGHAT and FQNNGV. Trimming took 5 bases from V and 4 from J; bases not matched to a gene: 6. This CDR3 spans 14 amino acids. For the CDR3, the DNA is TGTGCCAGCAGCGCGGGACTACGCTCAGATACGCAGTATTTT. Its translation: CASSAGLRSDTQYF.

This clone has more than one count but fewer than ten. The rearrangement joins TRBV4-2 to TRBJ2-7, with 7 bases lining up with TRBD2. Per the germline V gene, CDR1 is LGHNA and CDR2 is YNFKEQ. V lost 0 bases to trimming and J lost 3 bases; unmatched junction nucleotides: 8. The CDR3 consists of 16 residues. The CDR3 here is CASSQEGPSGLYEQYF. CDR3 bases: TGTGCCAGCAGCCAAGAGGGGCCTAGCGGCCTCTACGAGCAGTACTTC.

The chain has TRBV11-2 and TRBJ1-2; 7 nucleotides line up with TRBD1. The CDR3 is 15 residues long. The V and J ends lost 4 bases and 6 bases, in that order; junction bases with no gene match: 11. Germline V gene data show CDR1 as SGHAT and CDR2 as FQNNGV. CDR3 loop: CASSSAGGTNNGYTF. Here the CDR3 DNA reads TGTGCCAGCAGCTCCGCAGGGGGTACGAACAATGGCTACACCTTC.

This clone was seen only once. This sequence joins TRBV7-6 and TRBJ2-5, with TRBD2 matching over 9 bases. The CDR3 covers 16 residues. V was pared by 1 base and J by 7 bases, with 10 bases of the junction left unmatched. Germline lookup yields CDR1 SGHVS and CDR2 FNYEAQ. CDR3 sequence: CASSLGLSGGQGTQYF. The CDR3 region has the DNA TGTGCCAGCAGCTTAGGACTTAGCGGGGGCCAGGGGACCCAGTACTTC.

The V gene is TRBV4-1, the J gene TRBJ1-2; D is undetermined. Germline V gene data show CDR1 as MGHRA and CDR2 as YSYEKL. This CDR3 is built from 16 residues. V lost 0 bases, J lost 5 bases, and 16 bases lay in between. The CDR3 is CASSQDYEGGLYGYTF. The DNA of the CDR3 is TGCGCCAGCAGCCAAGATTATGAGGGAGGGTTATATGGCTACACCTTC.

This sequence joins TRBV6-5 and TRBJ1-3; 9 bases match TRBD1. V shed 0 bases and J 5 bases; nucleotides not matched to a gene: 2. The CDR3 extends over 15 amino acids. In germline, CDR1 is MNHEY, CDR2 SVGAGI. CDR3 sequence (DNA): TGTGCCAGCAGTTACTCGGGACAGGGCAGAAACACCATATATTTT. Amino acid sequence: CASSYSGQGRNTIYF.

The rearrangement links TRBV29-1 to TRBJ2-5; D uncertain. The DNA end is more similar to TRBJ2-7, so the J call may be wrong. The CDR3 runs to 11 residues. Germline V gene sequence: CDR1 SQVTM, CDR2 ANQGSEA. This CDR3 reads CSVAPPYEQYF. CDR3 in DNA: TGCAGCGTTGCACCCCCCTACGAGCAGTACTTC.

This clone was counted a few times. The chain employs TRBV5-4 and TRBJ1-6; D call uncertain. The CDR3 spans 14 residues. Germline values: CDR1 SGHNT, CDR2 YYREEE (reference sequence). V shed 0 bases and J shed 7 bases, with 8 bases lying between them. Written as DNA, the CDR3 is TGTGCCAGCAGCTTGGACAATTCGAATTCACCCCTCCACTTT. Translating gives CASSLDNSNSPLHF.

V is TRBV14 and J is TRBJ2-7; D call uncertain. The CDR3 covers 14 residues. The V gene lost 4 bases and the J gene lost 0 bases, with 10 bases spanning the gap. Germline V gene lookup returns CDR1 SGHDN and CDR2 FVKESK. CDR3 bases: TGTGCCAGCAGCCTGTGGGCGAGCTCCTACGAGCAGTACTTC. This codes for CASSLWASSYEQYF.

V and J are TRBV21-1 and TRBJ1-2; TRBD1 is taken as the D call from the table, unchecked against the DNA. TRBV21-1 is described as a pseudogene. The CDR3 length is 14 residues. This CDR3 is CASSTHRGPYGYTF. The CDR3 coding sequence is TGTGCCAGCAGCACCCACAGGGGACCCTATGGCTACACCTTC.

This chain joins TRBV4-3 and TRBJ1-4; perhaps TRBD1 as D (5 bases). CDR3 length equals 15 residues. V lost 0 bases, J lost 8 bases, and 13 bases lay in between. CDR1 and CDR2 (germline): LGHNA, YSLEER. For the CDR3, the DNA is TGCGCCAGCAGCCAAGATCCGACGGGGGTGGAAAAACTGTTTTTT. This sequence encodes CASSQDPTGVEKLFF.

V is TRBV7-9 and J is TRBJ1-4; TRBD1 aligns across 7 bases. V shed 6 bases and J 4 bases; nucleotides not matched to a gene: 5. This CDR3 has 14 residues. Germline V gene lookup returns CDR1 SEHNR and CDR2 FQNEAQ (reference sequence). The CDR3 sequence is CASRQQGLNEKLFF. Written as DNA, the CDR3 is TGTGCCAGCAGGCAACAGGGGCTTAATGAAAAACTGTTTTTT.

The chain joins TRBV10-2 to TRBJ1-4; 10 bases map to TRBD1. Trimming at V came to 2 bases and at J to 4 bases, leaving 13 bases not matched to a gene. The CDR3 has 19 residues. Germline V gene lookup returns CDR1 WSHSY and CDR2 SAAADI. CDR3 residues: CASSEPTSGTGDLNEKLFF. The CDR3 bases are TGCGCCAGCAGTGAGCCAACGTCCGGGACAGGGGACCTTAATGAAAAACTGTTTTTT.

The rearrangement uses TRBV11-2 and TRBJ2-5, with D possibly matching TRBD2 (6 bases). The V end lost 1 base, the J end lost 12 bases, and 9 bases lay between the germline ends. The germline V gene has CDR1 SGHAT and CDR2 FQNNGV. The CDR3 sequence is 11 residues long. The CDR3 reads CASSLGGVEYF. The CDR3 DNA sequence: TGTGCCAGCAGCTTAGGCGGGGTCGAGTACTTC.

This clone was detected only once. The V gene is TRBV4-3, the J gene TRBJ2-7; D is undetermined. CDR3 length: 14 residues. The V end was cut by 4 bases, the J end by 1 base, with 11 bases between. CDR1 and CDR2 (germline): LGHNA, YSLEER. This CDR3 reads CASSLDAGSYEQYF. In DNA, the CDR3 is TGCGCCAGCAGCCTCGACGCAGGTTCCTACGAGCAGTACTTC.

This chain joins TRBV6-1 and TRBJ1-5; TRBD1 aligns across 12 bases. CDR3 size: 15 residues. V dropped 7 bases and J dropped 5; count of bases not matched to a gene: 6. The germline gives CDR1 MNHNS, CDR2 SASEGT. CDR3 bases: TGTGCCAGCAACACCGGGACAGGGGGCTATCAGCCCCAGCATTTT. Its protein product is CASNTGTGGYQPQHF.

V gene TRBV2 combines with J gene TRBJ2-7; D unresolved. Germline CDR1 is SNHLY and CDR2 is FYNNEI. V was trimmed by 5 bases and J by 5 bases, leaving 10 bases between them. There are 12 residues in the CDR3. The CDR3 DNA sequence: TGTGCCAGCAGTCGCAGTGCCCACGAGCAGTACTTC. Translation: CASSRSAHEQYF.

V and J are TRBV28 and TRBJ1-1; D remains unclear. The CDR3 extends over 13 amino acids. The ends were cut back, 5 bases at V and 8 bases at J, with 15 bases in the middle. Germline V gives CDR1 MDHEN, CDR2 SYDVKM. This chain's CDR3 is CASSPHQASEAFF. The CDR3 DNA reads TGTGCCAGCAGTCCCCACCAGGCATCCGAAGCTTTCTTT.